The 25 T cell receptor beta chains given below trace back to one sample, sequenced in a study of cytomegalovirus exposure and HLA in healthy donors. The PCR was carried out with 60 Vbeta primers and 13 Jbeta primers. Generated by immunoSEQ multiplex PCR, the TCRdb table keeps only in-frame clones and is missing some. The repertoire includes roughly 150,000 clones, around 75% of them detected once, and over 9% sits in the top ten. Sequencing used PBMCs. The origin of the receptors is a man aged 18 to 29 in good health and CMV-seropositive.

This chain's CDR3 is CASSPFGGNPTYEQYF. CDR3 coding DNA: TGTGCCAGCAGCCCATTTGGGGGGAACCCTACCTACGAGCAGTACTTC. The chain joins TRBV9 to TRBJ2-7; weak D call: TRBD2 (6 bases). The ends were cut back, 4 bases at V and 2 bases at J, with 19 bases in the middle. The CDR3 has 16 residues. Germline assignment: CDR1 SGDLS and CDR2 YYNGEE.

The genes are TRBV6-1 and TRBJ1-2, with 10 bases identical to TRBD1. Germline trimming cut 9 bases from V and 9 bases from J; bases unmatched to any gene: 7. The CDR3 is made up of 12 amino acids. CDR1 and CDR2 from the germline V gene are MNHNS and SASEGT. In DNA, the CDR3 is TGTGCCAGTGAGAGGGGACAGGGGAGCTACACCTTC. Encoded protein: CASERGQGSYTF.

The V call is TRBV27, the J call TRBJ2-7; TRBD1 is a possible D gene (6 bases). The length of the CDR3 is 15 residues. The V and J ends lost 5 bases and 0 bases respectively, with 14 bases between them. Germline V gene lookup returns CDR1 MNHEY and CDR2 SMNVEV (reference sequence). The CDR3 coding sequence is TGTGCCAGCAGTCCTCTGGGGGCAGCCTCCTACGAGCAGTACTTC. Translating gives CASSPLGAASYEQYF.

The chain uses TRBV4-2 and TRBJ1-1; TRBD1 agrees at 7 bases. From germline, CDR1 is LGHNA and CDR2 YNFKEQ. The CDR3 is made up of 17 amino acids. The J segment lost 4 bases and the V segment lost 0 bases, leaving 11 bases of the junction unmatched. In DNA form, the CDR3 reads TGTGCCAGCAGCCAAGATCTAACGAGGCGACAGGGCACTGAAGCTTTCTTT. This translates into CASSQDLTRRQGTEAFF.

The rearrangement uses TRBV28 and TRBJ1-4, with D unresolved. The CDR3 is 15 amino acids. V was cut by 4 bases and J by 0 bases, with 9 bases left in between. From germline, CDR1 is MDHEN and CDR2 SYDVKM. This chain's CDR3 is CASSSVRTTNEKLFF. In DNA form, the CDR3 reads TGTGCCAGCAGTTCGGTGAGAACAACTAATGAAAAACTGTTTTTT.

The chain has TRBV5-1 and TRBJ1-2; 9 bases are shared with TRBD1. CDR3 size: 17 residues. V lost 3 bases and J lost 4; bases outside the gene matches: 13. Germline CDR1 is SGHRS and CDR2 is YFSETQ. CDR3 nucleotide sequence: TGCGCCAGCAGCTCCGGGACAGGGTCCCCCTTCGGCTATGGCTACACCTTC. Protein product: CASSSGTGSPFGYGYTF.

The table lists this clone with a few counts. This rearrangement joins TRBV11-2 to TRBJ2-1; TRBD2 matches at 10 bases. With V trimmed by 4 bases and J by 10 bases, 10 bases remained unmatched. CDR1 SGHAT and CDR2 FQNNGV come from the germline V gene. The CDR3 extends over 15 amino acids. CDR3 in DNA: TGTGCCAGCAGCTATCTAGCGGGAGAGGTCAGGGAGCAGTTCTTC. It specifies CASSYLAGEVREQFF.

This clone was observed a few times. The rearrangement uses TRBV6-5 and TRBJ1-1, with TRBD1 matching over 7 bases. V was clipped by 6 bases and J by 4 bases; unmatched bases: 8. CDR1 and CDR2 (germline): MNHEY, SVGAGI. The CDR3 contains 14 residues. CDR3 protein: CASRLRGHGTEAFF. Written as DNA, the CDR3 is TGTGCCAGCAGGTTGAGGGGGCATGGCACTGAAGCTTTCTTT.

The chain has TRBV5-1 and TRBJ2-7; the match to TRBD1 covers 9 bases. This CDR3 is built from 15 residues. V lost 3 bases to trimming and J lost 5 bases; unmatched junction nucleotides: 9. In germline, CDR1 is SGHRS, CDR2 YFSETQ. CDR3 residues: CASSWRGQGLDEQYF. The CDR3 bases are TGCGCCAGCAGCTGGAGGGGACAGGGTCTCGACGAGCAGTACTTC.

The CDR3 DNA is TGTGCCAGCAGTTACGGGACAGGGGAGAACGAGCAGTACTTC. Its translation: CASSYGTGENEQYF. The chain couples TRBV27 to TRBJ2-7; 10 nucleotides line up with TRBD1. This CDR3 contains 14 residues. With V trimmed by 4 bases and J by 5 bases, 5 bases remained unmatched. Germline values: CDR1 MNHEY, CDR2 SMNVEV (reference sequence).

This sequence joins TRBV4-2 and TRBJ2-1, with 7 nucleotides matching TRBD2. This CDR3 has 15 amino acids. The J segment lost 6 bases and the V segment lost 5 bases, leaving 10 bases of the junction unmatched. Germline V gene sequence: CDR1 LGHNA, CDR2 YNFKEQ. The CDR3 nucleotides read TGTGCCAGCAGCTCCCCGGGCGGGGGAGGCAATGAGCAGTTCTTC. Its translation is CASSSPGGGGNEQFF.

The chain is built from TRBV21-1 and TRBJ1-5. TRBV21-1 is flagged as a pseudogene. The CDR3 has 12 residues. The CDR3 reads CASSKEVAPQHF. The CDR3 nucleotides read TGTGCCAGCAGCAAAGAAGTAGCGCCCCAGCATTTT.

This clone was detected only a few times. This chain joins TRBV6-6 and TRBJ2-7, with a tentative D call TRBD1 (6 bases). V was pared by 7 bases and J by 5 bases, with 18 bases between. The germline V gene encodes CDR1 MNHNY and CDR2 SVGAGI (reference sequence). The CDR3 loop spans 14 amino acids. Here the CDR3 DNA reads TGTGCCAGCACTTCGGGACAATTTGCCCACGAGCAGTACTTC. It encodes CASTSGQFAHEQYF.

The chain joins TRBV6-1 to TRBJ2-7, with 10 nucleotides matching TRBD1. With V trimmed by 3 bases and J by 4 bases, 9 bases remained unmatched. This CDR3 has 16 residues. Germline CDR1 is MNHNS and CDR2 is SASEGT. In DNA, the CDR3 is TGTGCCAGCAGTGAGATCGGGACAGGGGTATCTTACGAGCAGTACTTC. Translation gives CASSEIGTGVSYEQYF.

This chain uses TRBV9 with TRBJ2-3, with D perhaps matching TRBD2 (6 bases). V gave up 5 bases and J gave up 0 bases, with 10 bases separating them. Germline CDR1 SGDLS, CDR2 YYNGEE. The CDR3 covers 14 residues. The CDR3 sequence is CASRAGFSTDTQYF. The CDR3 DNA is TGTGCCAGCAGGGCGGGATTCAGCACAGATACGCAGTATTTT.

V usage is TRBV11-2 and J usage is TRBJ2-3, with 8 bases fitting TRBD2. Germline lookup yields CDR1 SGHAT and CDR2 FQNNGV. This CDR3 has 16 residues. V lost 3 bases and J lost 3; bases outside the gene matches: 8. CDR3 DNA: TGTGCCAGCAGCTTCATTGGGTCGGGAGGGACAGATACGCAGTATTTT. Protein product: CASSFIGSGGTDTQYF.

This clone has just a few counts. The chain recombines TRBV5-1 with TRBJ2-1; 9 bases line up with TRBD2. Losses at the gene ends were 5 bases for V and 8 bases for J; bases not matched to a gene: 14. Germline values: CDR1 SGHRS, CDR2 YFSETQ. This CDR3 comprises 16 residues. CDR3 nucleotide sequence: TGCGCCAGCAGACTGGACAGCCCTAGCGGGACGGATGAGCAGTTCTTC. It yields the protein CASRLDSPSGTDEQFF.

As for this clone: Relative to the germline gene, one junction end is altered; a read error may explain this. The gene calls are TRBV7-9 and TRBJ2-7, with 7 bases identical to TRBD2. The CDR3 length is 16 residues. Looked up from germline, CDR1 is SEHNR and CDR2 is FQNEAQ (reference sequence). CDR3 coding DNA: TGTTCCAGCAGCTTAGCGTGGGGAGGGAGCTCCTACGAGCAGTACTTC. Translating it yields CSSSLAWGGSSYEQYF. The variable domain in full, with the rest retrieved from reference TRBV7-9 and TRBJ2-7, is DTGVSQNPRHKITKRGQNVTFRCDPISEHNRLYWYRQTLGQGPEFLTYFQNEAQLEKSRLLSDRFSAERPKGSFSTLEIQRTEQGDSAMYLCSSSLAWGGSSYEQYFGPGTRLTVT.

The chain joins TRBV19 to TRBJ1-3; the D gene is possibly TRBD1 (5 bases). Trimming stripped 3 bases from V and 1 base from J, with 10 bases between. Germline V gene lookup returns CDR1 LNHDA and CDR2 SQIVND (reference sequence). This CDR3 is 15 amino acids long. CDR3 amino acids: CASSIGAVSGNTIYF. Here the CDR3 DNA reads TGTGCCAGTAGTATTGGGGCAGTTTCTGGAAACACCATATATTTT.

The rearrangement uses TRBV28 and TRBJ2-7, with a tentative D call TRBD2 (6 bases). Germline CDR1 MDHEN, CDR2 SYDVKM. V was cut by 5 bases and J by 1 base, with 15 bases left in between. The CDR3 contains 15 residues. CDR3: CASSPTRGRSYEQYF. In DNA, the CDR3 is TGTGCCAGCAGTCCCACTCGGGGGAGATCCTACGAGCAGTACTTC. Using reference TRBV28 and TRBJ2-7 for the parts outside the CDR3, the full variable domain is DVKVTQSSRYLVKRTGEKVFLECVQDMDHENMFWYRQDPGLGLRLIYFSYDVKMKEKGDIPEGYSVSREKKERFSLILESASTNQTSMYLCASSPTRGRSYEQYFGPGTRLTVT.

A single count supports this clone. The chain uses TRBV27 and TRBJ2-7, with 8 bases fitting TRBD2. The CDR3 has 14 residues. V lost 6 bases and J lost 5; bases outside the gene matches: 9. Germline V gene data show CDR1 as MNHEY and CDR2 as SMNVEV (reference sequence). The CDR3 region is CASRGGGRTDEQYF. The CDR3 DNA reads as TGTGCCAGCAGGGGGGGCGGGAGGACTGACGAGCAGTACTTC.

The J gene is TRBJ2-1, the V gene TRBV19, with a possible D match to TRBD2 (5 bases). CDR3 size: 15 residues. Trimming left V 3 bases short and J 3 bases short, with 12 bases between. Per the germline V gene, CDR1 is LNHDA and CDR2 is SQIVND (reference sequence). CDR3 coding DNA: TGTGCCAGTAGTATCAAGGGAGTCAGCTACAATGAGCAGTTCTTC. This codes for CASSIKGVSYNEQFF.

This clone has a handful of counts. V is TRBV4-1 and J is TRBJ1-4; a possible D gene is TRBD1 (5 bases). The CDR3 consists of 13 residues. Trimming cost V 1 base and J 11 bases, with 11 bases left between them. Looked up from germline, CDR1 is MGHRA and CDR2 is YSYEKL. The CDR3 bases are TGCGCCAGCAGCCAAGTTCCCGGGGGGAAACTGTTTTTT. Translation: CASSQVPGGKLFF.

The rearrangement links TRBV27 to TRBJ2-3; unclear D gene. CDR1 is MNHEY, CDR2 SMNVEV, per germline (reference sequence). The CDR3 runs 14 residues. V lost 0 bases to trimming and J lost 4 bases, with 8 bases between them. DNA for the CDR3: TGTGCCAGCAGTTTATCGAGCTCTTCAGATACGCAGTATTTT. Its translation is CASSLSSSSDTQYF.

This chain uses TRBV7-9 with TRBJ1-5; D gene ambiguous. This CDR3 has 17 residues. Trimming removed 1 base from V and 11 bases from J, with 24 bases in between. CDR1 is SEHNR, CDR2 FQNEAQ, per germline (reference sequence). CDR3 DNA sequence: TGTGCCAGCAGCTTAGGACTCCGCCCCCCGACGCAGCGGGCCCAGCATTTT. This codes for CASSLGLRPPTQRAQHF.